This TCR beta chain was recorded in a study of T cells expressing NK-cell markers. Following a re-call of the 5' RACE reads, TCRdb has one entry per CDR3 protein and lacks DNA. The table lists 500,000 to 700,000 distinct CDR3 sequences. The CDR3 loop spans 14 amino acids. Germline lookup yields CDR1 SGHNT and CDR2 YENEEA. The receptor was derived from a man in his late teens or twenties in good health. Sample: blood T cells: a sorted CD56 or NKG2C T cell subset, CD4+ or CD8+ T cells, or bulk PBMC T cells (not recorded which). The J gene is TRBJ2-5, the V gene TRBV11-3; without DNA, the TCRdb call of TRBD1 cannot be checked. CDR3 residues: CASSLRVPQETQYF.